Described below is a single T cell receptor beta chain sequence and its context. Trimming shortened V by 2 bases and J by 10 bases, and 13 bases separated the two germline ends. The CDR3 is made up of 13 amino acids. Germline CDR1 MNHEY, CDR2 SMNVEV (reference sequence). One entry per CDR3 protein, called by TCRdb with MiXCR from the RT-PCR reads. The sample shows hundreds of thousands of distinct CDR3 sequences, approximately 14% of them seen only once. The specimen sequenced was memory CD4+ T cells from blood. The chain is built from TRBV27 and TRBJ2-3; D tentatively fits TRBD1 or TRBD2 (5 bases each). The TCR was taken from a female donor in good health, serving as a healthy control. CDR3 sequence (DNA): TGTGCCAGCAGTTTACAATCCGGGACCCCGCAGTATTTT. Translation gives CASSLQSGTPQYF.